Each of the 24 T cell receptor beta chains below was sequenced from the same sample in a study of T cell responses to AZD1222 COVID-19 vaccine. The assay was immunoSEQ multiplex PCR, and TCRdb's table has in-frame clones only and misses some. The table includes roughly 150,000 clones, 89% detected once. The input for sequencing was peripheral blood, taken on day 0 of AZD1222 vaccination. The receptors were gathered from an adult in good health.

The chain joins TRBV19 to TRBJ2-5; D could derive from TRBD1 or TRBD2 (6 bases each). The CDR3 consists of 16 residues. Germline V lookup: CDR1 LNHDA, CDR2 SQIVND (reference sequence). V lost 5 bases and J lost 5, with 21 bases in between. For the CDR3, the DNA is TGTGCCAGTAGTGGGGGGACACGGGGACTCCATGAGACCCAGTACTTC. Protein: CASSGGTRGLHETQYF.

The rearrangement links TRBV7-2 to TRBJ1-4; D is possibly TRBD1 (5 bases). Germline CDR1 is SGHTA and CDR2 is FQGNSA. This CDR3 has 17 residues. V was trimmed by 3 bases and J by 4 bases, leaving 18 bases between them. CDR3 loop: CASSFRGAGTNNEKLFF. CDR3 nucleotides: TGTGCCAGCAGCTTTAGGGGAGCCGGGACTAATAATGAAAAACTGTTTTTT. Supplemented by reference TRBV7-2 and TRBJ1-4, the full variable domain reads GAGVSQSPSNKVTEKGKDVELRCDPISGHTALYWYRQSLGQGLEFLIYFQGNSAPDKSGLPSDRFSAERTGGSVSTLTIQRTQQEDSAVYLCASSFRGAGTNNEKLFFGSGTQLSVL.

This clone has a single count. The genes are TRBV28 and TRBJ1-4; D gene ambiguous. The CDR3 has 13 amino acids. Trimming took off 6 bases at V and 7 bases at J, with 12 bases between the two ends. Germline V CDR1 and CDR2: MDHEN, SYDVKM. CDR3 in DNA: TGTGCCAGCAGCAGTTTCGTCCGTGAAAAACTGTTTTTT. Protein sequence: CASSSFVREKLFF.

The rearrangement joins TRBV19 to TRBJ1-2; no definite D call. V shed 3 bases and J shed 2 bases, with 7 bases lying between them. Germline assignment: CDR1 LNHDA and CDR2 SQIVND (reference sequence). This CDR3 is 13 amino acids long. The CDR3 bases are TGTGCCAGTAGTATGGCGGCGAACTATGGCTACACCTTC. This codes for CASSMAANYGYTF.

This CDR3 reads CATATGNYEQYF. In DNA, the CDR3 is TGTGCCACCGCGACAGGTAACTACGAGCAGTACTTC. The chain recombines TRBV10-3 with TRBJ2-7; maybe TRBD1 (6 bases). Germline CDR1 and CDR2: ENHRY and SYGVKD. The CDR3 has 12 amino acids. Trimming took off 10 bases at V and 3 bases at J, with 13 bases between the two ends.

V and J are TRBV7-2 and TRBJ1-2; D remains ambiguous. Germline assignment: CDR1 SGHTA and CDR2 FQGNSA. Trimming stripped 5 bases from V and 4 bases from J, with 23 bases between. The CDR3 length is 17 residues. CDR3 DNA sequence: TGTGCCAGCAGCCCCTCCCGGGCCGCCATTGGGCCCTATGGCTACACCTTC. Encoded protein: CASSPSRAAIGPYGYTF.

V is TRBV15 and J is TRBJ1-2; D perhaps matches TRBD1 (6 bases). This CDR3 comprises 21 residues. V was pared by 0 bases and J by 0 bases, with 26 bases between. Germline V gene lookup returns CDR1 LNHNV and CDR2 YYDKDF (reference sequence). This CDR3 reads CATSRDPTTLGGAGANYGYTF. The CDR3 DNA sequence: TGTGCCACCAGCAGAGACCCGACGACCCTCGGGGGGGCCGGAGCTAACTATGGCTACACCTTC.

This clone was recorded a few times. Here the CDR3 reads CASSMTQVSSYEQYF. In DNA, the CDR3 is TGTGCCAGTAGTATGACACAGGTTAGCTCCTACGAGCAGTACTTC. This chain links TRBV19 with TRBJ2-7; D is possibly TRBD1 (5 bases). Looked up from germline, CDR1 is LNHDA and CDR2 is SQIVND (reference sequence). The V end lost 3 bases, the J end lost 0 bases, and 12 bases lay between the germline ends. This CDR3 is 15 amino acids long.

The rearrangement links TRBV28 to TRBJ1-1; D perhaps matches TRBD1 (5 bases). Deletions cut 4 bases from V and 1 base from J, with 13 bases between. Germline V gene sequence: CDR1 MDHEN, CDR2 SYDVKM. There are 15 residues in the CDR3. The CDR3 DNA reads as TGTGCCAGCAGTTCCATAATTGACAGGAACACTGAAGCTTTCTTT. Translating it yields CASSSIIDRNTEAFF. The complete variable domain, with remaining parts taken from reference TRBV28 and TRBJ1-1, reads DVKVTQSSRYLVKRTGEKVFLECVQDMDHENMFWYRQDPGLGLRLIYFSYDVKMKEKGDIPEGYSVSREKKERFSLILESASTNQTSMYLCASSSIIDRNTEAFFGQGTRLTVV.

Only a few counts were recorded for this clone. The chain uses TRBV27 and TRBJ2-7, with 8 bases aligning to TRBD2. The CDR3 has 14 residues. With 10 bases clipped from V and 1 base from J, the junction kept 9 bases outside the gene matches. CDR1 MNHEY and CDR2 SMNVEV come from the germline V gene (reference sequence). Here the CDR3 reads CATQIRGGSYEQYF. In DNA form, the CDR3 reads TGTGCCACCCAGATCCGGGGGGGGTCCTACGAGCAGTACTTC.

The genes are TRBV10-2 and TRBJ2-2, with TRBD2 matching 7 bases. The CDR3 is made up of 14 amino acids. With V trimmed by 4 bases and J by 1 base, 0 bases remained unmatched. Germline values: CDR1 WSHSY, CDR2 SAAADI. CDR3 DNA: TGCGCCAGCAGTGCGGGGGGGAACACCGGGGAGCTGTTTTTT. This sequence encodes CASSAGGNTGELFF.

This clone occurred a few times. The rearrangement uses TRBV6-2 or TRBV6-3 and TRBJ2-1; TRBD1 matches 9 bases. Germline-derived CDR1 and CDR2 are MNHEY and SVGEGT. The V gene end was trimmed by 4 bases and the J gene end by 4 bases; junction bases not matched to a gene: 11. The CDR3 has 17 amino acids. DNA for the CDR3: TGTGCCAGCAGTTCCGCCCCCGGGACAGGGCAGTACAATGAGCAGTTCTTC. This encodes CASSSAPGTGQYNEQFF.

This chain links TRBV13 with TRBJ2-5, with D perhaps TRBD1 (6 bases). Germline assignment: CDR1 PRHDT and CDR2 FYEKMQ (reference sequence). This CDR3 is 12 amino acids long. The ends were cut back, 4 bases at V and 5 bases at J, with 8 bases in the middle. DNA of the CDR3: TGTGCCAGCAGCTACAGGGCCGAGACCCAGTACTTC. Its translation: CASSYRAETQYF. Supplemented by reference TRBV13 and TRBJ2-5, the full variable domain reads AAGVIQSPRHLIKEKRETATLKCYPIPRHDTVYWYQQGPGQDPQFLISFYEKMQSDKGSIPDRFSAQQFSDYHSELNMSSLELGDSALYFCASSYRAETQYFGPGTRLLVL.

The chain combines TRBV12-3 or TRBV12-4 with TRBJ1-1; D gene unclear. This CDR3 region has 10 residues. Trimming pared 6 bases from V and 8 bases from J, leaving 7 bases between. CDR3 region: CASSSGEAFF. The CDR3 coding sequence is TGTGCCAGCAGCTCGGGGGAAGCTTTCTTT.

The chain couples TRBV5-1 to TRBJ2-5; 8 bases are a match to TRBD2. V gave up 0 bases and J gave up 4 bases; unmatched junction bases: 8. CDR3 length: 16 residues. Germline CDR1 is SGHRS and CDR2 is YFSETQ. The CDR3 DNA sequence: TGCGCCAGCAGCTTGGGCCCGACAGCGGGAGTAGAGACCCAGTACTTC. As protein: CASSLGPTAGVETQYF.

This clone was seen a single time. The CDR3 coding sequence is TGTGCCAGCAGTCCACCGCCCGGAGATACGCAGTATTTT. Translated: CASSPPPGDTQYF. The rearrangement uses TRBV12-3 or TRBV12-4 and TRBJ2-3; D gene ambiguous. The CDR3 is 13 residues long. With 5 bases removed from V and 5 bases from J, the gap between germline ends came to 11 bases.

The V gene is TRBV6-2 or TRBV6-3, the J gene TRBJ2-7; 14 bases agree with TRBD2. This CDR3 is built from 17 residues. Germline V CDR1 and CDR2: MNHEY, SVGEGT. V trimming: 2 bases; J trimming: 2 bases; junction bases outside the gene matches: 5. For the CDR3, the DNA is TGTGCCAGCAGTTACCCGAGACTAGCGGGAGGGGCCTACGAGCAGTACTTC. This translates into CASSYPRLAGGAYEQYF.

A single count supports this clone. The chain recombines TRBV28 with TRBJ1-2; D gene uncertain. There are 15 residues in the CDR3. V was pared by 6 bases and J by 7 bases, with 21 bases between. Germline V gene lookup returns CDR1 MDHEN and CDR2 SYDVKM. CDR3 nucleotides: TGTGCCAGCAGCCGTTCCTGGGCAGGTTTTCTTGGCTACACCTTC. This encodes CASSRSWAGFLGYTF.

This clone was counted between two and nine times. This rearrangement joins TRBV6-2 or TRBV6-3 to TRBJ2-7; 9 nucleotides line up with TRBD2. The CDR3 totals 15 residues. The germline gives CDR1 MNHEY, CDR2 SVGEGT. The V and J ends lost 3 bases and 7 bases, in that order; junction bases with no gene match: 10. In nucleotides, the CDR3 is TGTGCCAGCAGTTATACGGCGGGAGGGCCGAGGGAGCAGTACTTC. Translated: CASSYTAGGPREQYF.

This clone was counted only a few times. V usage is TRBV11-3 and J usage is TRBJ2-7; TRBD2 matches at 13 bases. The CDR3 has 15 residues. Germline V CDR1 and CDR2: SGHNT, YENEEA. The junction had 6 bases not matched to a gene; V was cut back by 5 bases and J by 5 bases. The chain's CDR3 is CASSRRTSGSDEQYF. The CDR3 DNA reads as TGTGCCAGCAGCCGGAGGACTAGCGGGAGTGACGAGCAGTACTTC.

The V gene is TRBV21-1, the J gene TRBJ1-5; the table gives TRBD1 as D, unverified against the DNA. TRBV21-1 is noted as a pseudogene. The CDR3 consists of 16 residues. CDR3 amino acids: CASSKVPTGRPKTGHF. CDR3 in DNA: TGTGCCAGCAGCAAAGTTCCAACAGGACGCCCCAAGACCGGGCATTTT.

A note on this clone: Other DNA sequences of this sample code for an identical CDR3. The CDR3 spells CAWSVLETQYF. In nucleotides, the CDR3 is TGTGCCTGGAGTGTATTGGAGACCCAGTACTTC. V gene TRBV30 combines with J gene TRBJ2-5; no clear D. V shed 0 bases and J shed 5 bases, with 4 bases lying between them. There are 11 residues in the CDR3. Germline V gives CDR1 GTSNPN, CDR2 SVGIG (reference sequence).

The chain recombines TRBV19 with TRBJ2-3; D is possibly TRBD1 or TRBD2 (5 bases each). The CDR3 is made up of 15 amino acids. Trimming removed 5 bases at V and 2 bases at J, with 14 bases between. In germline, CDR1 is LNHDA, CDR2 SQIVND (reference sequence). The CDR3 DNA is TGTGCCAGTAGTCGAACGGTGGGGGTCACAGATACGCAGTATTTT. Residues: CASSRTVGVTDTQYF.

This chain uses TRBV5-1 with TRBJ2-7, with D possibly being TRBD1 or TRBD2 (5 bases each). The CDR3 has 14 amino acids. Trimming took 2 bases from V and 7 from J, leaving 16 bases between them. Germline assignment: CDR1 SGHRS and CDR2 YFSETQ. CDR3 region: CASSFGQGSGEQYF. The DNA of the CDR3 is TGCGCCAGCAGCTTCGGCCAGGGATCGGGAGAGCAGTACTTC.